Listed below are T cell receptor beta chains from one sample, sequenced in a study of OX40 agonist ivuxolimab in advanced cancers. Libraries were prepared by immunoSEQ multiplex PCR; TCRdb keeps only in-frame clonotypes and omits some of them. The repertoire holds fewer than 70,000 clones, approximately 91% seen once, with about 4.4% in the top ten. Sequenced material: CD4+ or CD8+ T cells sorted from blood, taken in a trial of the OX40 agonist ivuxolimab. The receptors derive from an adult with an advanced solid tumor such as melanoma, head and neck, liver or kidney cancer. CDR3s include the opening cysteine and the closing phenylalanine or tryptophan. The D gene is left open where the match is weak. For some rows the clone size is stated as once, few or many, or as a class when expanded; others skip it.

clone_size j_call v_call d_call cdr3_aa cdr3_nt
- TRBJ2-7 TRBV18 - CASSALGTKNYEQYF TGTGCCAGCTCAGCACTCGGGACAAAAAACTACGAGCAGTACTTC
- TRBJ1-2 TRBV7-6 - CASSPRQNYGYTF TGTGCCAGCAGCCCGCGACAAAACTATGGCTACACCTTC
- TRBJ2-6 TRBV7-3 TRBD1 CASSRTGGPGANVLTF TGTGCCAGCAGCCGCACAGGGGGACCTGGGGCCAACGTCCTGACTTTC
- TRBJ1-5 TRBV7-9 - CASSQYDRTEQPQHF TGTGCCAGCAGCCAATACGACAGAACCGAGCAGCCCCAGCATTTT
- TRBJ2-5 TRBV7-6 TRBD2 CASSLVDVGGKLFETQYF TGTGCCAGCAGCTTAGTAGATGTGGGAGGGAAACTTTTTGAGACCCAGTACTTC
- TRBJ1-1 TRBV19 - CASSLRGVLEAFF TGTGCCAGTAGTCTTCGAGGGGTGCTGGAAGCTTTCTTT
- TRBJ1-5 TRBV7-8 - CASSFFRGFDQPQHF TGTGCCAGCAGTTTTTTCAGGGGTTTTGATCAGCCCCAGCATTTT
medium-sized TRBJ2-3 TRBV9 - CASTEAPRQDTQYF TGTGCCAGCACAGAGGCCCCCCGCCAAGATACGCAGTATTTT
- TRBJ1-5 TRBV6-5 - CASASDNNQPQHF TGTGCCAGCGCGTCCGACAACAATCAGCCCCAGCATTTT
- TRBJ2-7 TRBV9 - CASSAEYGSDYEQYF TGTGCCAGCAGCGCAGAGTACGGGAGTGACTACGAGCAGTACTTC
- TRBJ2-7 TRBV9 TRBD2 CASTPAGGSSYEQYF TGTGCCAGCACCCCAGCGGGAGGGAGCTCCTACGAGCAGTACTTC
- TRBJ2-1 TRBV7-2 - CASSLRAGGISYNEQFF TGTGCCAGCAGCTTACGGGCCGGCGGGATCTCCTACAATGAGCAGTTCTTC
- TRBJ2-1 TRBV7-6 - CASSLWVGNEQFF TGTGCCAGCAGCTTATGGGTCGGGAATGAGCAGTTCTTC
- TRBJ2-1 TRBV4-1 - CASSQGTYNEQFF TGCGCCAGCAGCCAAGGGACCTACAATGAGCAGTTCTTC
- TRBJ1-1 TRBV28 - CASSYTGLGTEAFF TGTGCCAGCAGTTACACGGGTCTGGGCACTGAAGCTTTCTTT
- TRBJ2-3 TRBV6-5 - CASSYIMGDTQYF TGTGCCAGCAGTTACATCATGGGGGATACGCAGTATTTT
- TRBJ2-7 TRBV4-3 - CASSPSSGAEYEQYF TGCGCCAGCAGCCCCTCTTCCGGGGCAGAGTACGAGCAGTACTTC
- TRBJ1-4 TRBV9 - CASSVGETNEKLFF TGTGCCAGCAGCGTTGGGGAAACTAATGAAAAACTGTTTTTT
- TRBJ2-7 TRBV27 TRBD2 CASRGLAGVHEQYF TGTGCCAGCAGAGGACTAGCGGGAGTCCACGAGCAGTACTTC
- TRBJ2-3 TRBV4-1 - CASSQGPGRGGTDTQYF TGCGCCAGCAGCCAAGGCCCTGGCAGGGGAGGAACAGATACGCAGTATTTT
- TRBJ1-5 TRBV5-1 - CASSLARGRRVGNQPQHF TGCGCCAGCAGCTTAGCAAGAGGCAGGAGGGTCGGCAATCAGCCCCAGCATTTT